This T cell receptor beta chain stems from a study of blood T cell repertoires in COVID-19. Data came from immunoSEQ multiplex PCR; TCRdb stores just in-frame clones and leaves some out. The table has about 25,000 clones, 70% to 90% seen once. The specimen sequenced was peripheral blood. The receptor comes from a woman aged 80 or over with acute or convalescent COVID-19.

The CDR3 sequence is CASSSPGGANTEAFF. The DNA for the CDR3 is TGTGCCAGCAGTTCGCCAGGGGGCGCGAACACTGAAGCTTTCTTT. This sequence joins TRBV27 and TRBJ1-1, with 8 bases aligning to TRBD1. The CDR3 is 15 residues long. With 4 bases clipped from V and 1 base from J, the junction kept 5 bases outside the gene matches. Germline V CDR1 and CDR2: MNHEY, SMNVEV (reference sequence).